This T cell receptor beta chain was sequenced for a study of cytomegalovirus exposure and HLA in healthy donors. Study-wide points: In an earlier analysis, most TCR beta V segments were productive about 87% or about 30% of the time. What was likely a sequencing artifact was a cluster of highly shared sequence variants. TCR beta V- and J-gene trimming was later associated with a missense DCLRE1C variant.

Germline trimming cut 0 bases from V and 6 bases from J; bases unmatched to any gene: 7. This CDR3 is built from 15 residues. Germline loops: CDR1 GTSNPN, CDR2 SVGIG (reference sequence). The primer mix had 60 Vbeta and 13 Jbeta primers. Measured with immunoSEQ multiplex PCR; TCRdb has only the in-frame clones, and not every one. Among nearly 110,000 clones, more than 60% were seen once, and the ten largest hold about 6.1%. Notes on this clone: Antigen specificity is unknown.

This receptor was taken from a woman in her 50s in good health and CMV-seropositive. Sequencing input: PBMCs. V usage is TRBV30 and J usage is TRBJ1-5; the match to TRBD1 covers 8 bases. The CDR3 region is CAWSVRTGTAQPQHF. As DNA, the CDR3 is TGTGCCTGGAGTGTAAGGACAGGGACGGCTCAGCCCCAGCATTTT.